The clone carrying this T cell receptor beta chain was counted once. TCRdb's copy holds only in-frame clones and misses some; the assay was immunoSEQ multiplex PCR. The data contain approximately 69,000 clones, approximately 93% of them singletons. The entry originates in a study of resident and recirculating memory T cells in vitiligo. Study context: Genomic DNA was extracted from whole homogenized samples, with no cell sorting.

CDR3 length: 15 amino acids. CDR1 SGHTS and CDR2 YDEGEE come from the germline V gene. Trimming took off 0 bases at V and 1 base at J, with 7 bases between the two ends. J is TRBJ2-2 and V is TRBV5-8, with TRBD1 as a possible D gene (5 bases). The source of this sequence is a male donor with vitiligo. Sequences were obtained from blood. In nucleotides, the CDR3 is TGTGCCAGCAGCTTGGGGCAGGGGAACACCGGGGAGCTGTTTTTT. Its translation: CASSLGQGNTGELFF.